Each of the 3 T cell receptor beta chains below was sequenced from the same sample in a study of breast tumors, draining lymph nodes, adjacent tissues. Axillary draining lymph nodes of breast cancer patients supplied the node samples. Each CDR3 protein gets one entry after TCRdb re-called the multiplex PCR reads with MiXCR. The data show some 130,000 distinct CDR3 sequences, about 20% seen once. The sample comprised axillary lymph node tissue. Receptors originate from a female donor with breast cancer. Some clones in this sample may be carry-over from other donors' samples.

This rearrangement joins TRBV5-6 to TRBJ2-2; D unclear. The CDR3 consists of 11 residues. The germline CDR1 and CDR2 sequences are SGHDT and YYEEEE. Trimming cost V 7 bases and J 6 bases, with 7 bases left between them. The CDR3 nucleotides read TGTGCCAGCCGAAGTGCCGGGGAGCTGTTTTTT. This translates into CASRSAGELFF.

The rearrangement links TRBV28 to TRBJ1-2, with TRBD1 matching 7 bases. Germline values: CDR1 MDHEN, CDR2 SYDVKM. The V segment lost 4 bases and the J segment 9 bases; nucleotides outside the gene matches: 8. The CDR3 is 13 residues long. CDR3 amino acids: CASSSLRGNRYTF. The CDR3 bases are TGTGCCAGCAGTTCCCTCAGGGGGAATCGCTACACCTTC.

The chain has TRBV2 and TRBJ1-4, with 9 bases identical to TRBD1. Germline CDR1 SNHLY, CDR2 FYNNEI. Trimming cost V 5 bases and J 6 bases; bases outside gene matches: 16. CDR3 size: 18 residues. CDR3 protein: CASSLRRGRTGVDEKLFF. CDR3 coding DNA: TGTGCCAGCAGTTTACGGCGGGGCAGGACAGGGGTTGATGAAAAACTGTTTTTT.